This TCR beta chain was captured in a study of blood T cell repertoires in COVID-19. At the level of the study: PBMCs, B-cell-depleted T cells, or T cells provided the cDNA or gDNA that made up the material.

The CDR3 is 12 residues long. Looked up from germline, CDR1 is MDHEN and CDR2 is SYDVKM. Trimming removed 4 bases from V and 7 bases from J; junction bases left unmatched: 3. Source study methods: From reference gene primer amplification, estimates of nucleated cell counts were derived. Sequencing was performed with immunoSEQ multiplex PCR; in TCRdb, only in-frame clones are kept and a portion is missing. From that table come the V and J calls and clone size; the DNA was used to work out D and trimming. The sample lists some 200,000 clones; around 91% were seen once. Sample: PBMCs or T cells enriched from blood (not recorded which). The chain joins TRBV28 to TRBJ2-7; 8 bases match TRBD2. This receptor was taken from a woman in her late teens or twenties who had recovered from COVID-19. The CDR3 DNA sequence: TGTGCCAGCAGTTCCCGGGAGGGTGAGCAGTACTTC. Translation gives CASSSREGEQYF.